This passage covers 26 T cell receptor beta chains from one sample sequenced in a study of vaccination and CD4 T cells after COVID-19 (dated by TCRdb to between 2021 and 2024). Their antigen targets remain unknown. Receptor amplification or capture employed PCR. Sequencing took place on an Illumina iSeq 100. At the Johns Hopkins FTIC core, DNA from the cultured CD4+ T cells underwent TCR sequencing with the Oncomine TCR Beta short-read assay. The raw public reads went through TCRdb reprocessing: fastp at Q25, MiXCR clone calling, in-frame beta chains kept. Entries that share a CDR3 protein sequence are merged under the most common genes and DNA. Here the sample has approximately 11,000 distinct CDR3 sequences; 59% occur a single time. The ten biggest clones cover around 15% of the sample. This specimen's treatment or condition label, per the study, means: approximately nine-day PBMC culture with coronavirus spike peptide pools or control peptides (ViraFEST assay).

Sequenced: CD4+ T cells from blood, cultured in vitro. The receptors were gathered from a human donor who had recovered from COVID-19.

The V and J genes are TRBV30 and TRBJ1-4; 7 bases map to TRBD1. Looked up from germline, CDR1 is GTSNPN and CDR2 is SVGIG (reference sequence). V lost 2 bases to trimming and J lost 10 bases; unmatched junction nucleotides: 10. The CDR3 totals 14 residues. The CDR3 DNA is TGTGCCTGGAGTACAGGGGCGGATTTAGGAAAACTGTTTTTT. It specifies CAWSTGADLGKLFF.

This clonotype has a handful of counts. CDR3 region: CASSRRTGFGYEQYF. The CDR3, as DNA: TGTGCCAGCAGCCGCCGCACAGGGTTTGGTTACGAGCAGTACTTC. The chain is built from TRBV7-8 and TRBJ2-7; maybe TRBD1 (6 bases). The germline CDR1 and CDR2 sequences are SGHVS and FQNEAQ. This CDR3 has 15 amino acids. V lost 5 bases, J lost 4 bases, and 18 bases lay in between.

The V gene is TRBV5-4, the J gene TRBJ1-1; tentative D call: TRBD1 (6 bases). Trimming took 0 bases from V and 1 from J, leaving 16 bases between them. Germline lookup yields CDR1 SGHNT and CDR2 YYREEE (reference sequence). The CDR3 loop spans 17 amino acids. CDR3 residues: CASSLGGTGSGNTEAFF. CDR3 nucleotide sequence: TGTGCCAGCAGCTTGGGGGGAACAGGGTCGGGGAACACTGAAGCTTTCTTT.

The rearrangement joins TRBV6-2 or TRBV6-3 to TRBJ2-6; D is ambiguous. CDR1 and CDR2 (germline): MNHEY, SVGEGT. CDR3 length equals 15 residues. The V end lost 5 bases, the J end lost 0 bases, and 8 bases lay between the germline ends. CDR3 coding DNA: TGTGCCAGCAGTCATGCCTTCTCTGGGGCCAACGTCCTGACTTTC. Protein product: CASSHAFSGANVLTF.

The V gene is TRBV2, the J gene TRBJ2-1, with D maybe TRBD2 (6 bases). Germline CDR1 and CDR2: SNHLY and FYNNEI. The CDR3 runs 14 residues. V lost 3 bases, J lost 9 bases, and 15 bases lay in between. The CDR3 bases are TGTGCCAGCAGTGACGACATTACTAGCTTTGAGCAGTTCTTC. It translates to CASSDDITSFEQFF.

This clonotype was seen a few times. This chain joins TRBV6-1 and TRBJ1-5, with TRBD1 as a possible D gene (6 bases). Trimming left V 2 bases short and J 5 bases short, with 10 bases between. CDR1 is MNHNS and CDR2 is SASEGT in the germline V gene. The CDR3 runs 14 residues. The DNA of the CDR3 is TGTGCCAGCAGTGAAATGCGGGGGCATCAGCCCCAGCATTTT. As protein: CASSEMRGHQPQHF.

This chain connects TRBV5-1 to TRBJ2-2; tentatively, D is TRBD2 (5 bases). This CDR3 has 15 amino acids. The V end lost 0 bases, the J end lost 6 bases, and 12 bases lay between the germline ends. Germline-derived CDR1 and CDR2 are SGHRS and YFSETQ. The CDR3 DNA is TGCGCCAGCAGCTTGGGAGCGGAGACGTCCGGGGAGCTGTTTTTT. Amino acids: CASSLGAETSGELFF.

This chain uses TRBV7-9 with TRBJ2-1; TRBD1 matches at 8 bases. Germline CDR1 reads SEHNR; CDR2 reads FQNEAQ (reference sequence). V lost 5 bases and J lost 0; bases outside the gene matches: 9. The CDR3 totals 17 residues. CDR3 amino acids: CASSGGLGTGSYNEQFF. CDR3 DNA: TGTGCCAGCAGCGGGGGTCTAGGGACAGGCTCCTACAATGAGCAGTTCTTC.

The chain employs TRBV5-1 and TRBJ2-1; either TRBD1 or TRBD2 may fit D (5 bases each). This CDR3 has 15 amino acids. V was pared by 4 bases and J by 1 base, with 12 bases between. CDR1 is SGHRS, CDR2 YFSETQ, per germline. The CDR3 sequence: CASSRTSGSYNEQFF. CDR3 in DNA: TGCGCCAGCAGCCGGACTTCAGGGTCCTACAATGAGCAGTTCTTC.

The genes are TRBV19 and TRBJ1-1; maybe TRBD1 (6 bases). Germline lookup yields CDR1 LNHDA and CDR2 SQIVND (reference sequence). CDR3 length: 15 residues. With 5 bases removed from V and 6 bases from J, the gap between germline ends came to 19 bases. The CDR3 DNA sequence: TGTGCCAGTAGTCGCTTAAGGGGGGCGGGGGCTGAAGCTTTCTTT. Residues: CASSRLRGAGAEAFF.

The gene calls are TRBV9 and TRBJ1-3; D gene unclear. Between the trimmed V and J ends, which lost 0 bases and 4 bases, there was a span of 5 bases. Per the germline V gene, CDR1 is SGDLS and CDR2 is YYNGEE. The CDR3 covers 13 residues. CDR3 amino acids: CASSVEEGNTIYF. The CDR3 DNA follows: TGTGCCAGCAGCGTAGAGGAGGGAAACACCATATATTTT.

The sample holds a few counts of this clonotype. The chain links TRBV6-1 to TRBJ1-2, with 9 bases lining up with TRBD1. Germline V gene data show CDR1 as MNHNS and CDR2 as SASEGT. The J segment lost 8 bases and the V segment lost 10 bases, leaving 11 bases of the junction unmatched. The CDR3 runs to 13 residues. CDR3 sequence: CATFLQGAGGYTF. The DNA for the CDR3 is TGTGCCACCTTCCTACAGGGGGCCGGGGGCTACACCTTC.

V usage is TRBV11-3 and J usage is TRBJ1-1, with a possible D match to TRBD1 (5 bases). Trimming shortened V by 8 bases and J by 4 bases, and 17 bases separated the two germline ends. The CDR3 loop spans 14 amino acids. Germline values: CDR1 SGHNT, CDR2 YENEEA. The CDR3 DNA reads TGTGCCAGCGGTGGGACCACTGTTAGCACTGAAGCTTTCTTT. Its translation: CASGGTTVSTEAFF.

J is TRBJ1-4 and V is TRBV19; 8 nucleotides align to TRBD1. V lost 6 bases and J lost 5; bases outside the gene matches: 8. Germline-derived CDR1 and CDR2 are LNHDA and SQIVND (reference sequence). CDR3 length: 15 amino acids. DNA of the CDR3: TGTGCCAGTAGGCCCTGGAGACAGGGGAATGAAAAACTGTTTTTT. It yields the protein CASRPWRQGNEKLFF.

V is TRBV5-8 and J is TRBJ2-2; D is perhaps TRBD1 (5 bases). The CDR3 has 16 amino acids. Germline assignment: CDR1 SGHTS and CDR2 YDEGEE. V was shortened by 4 bases and J by 2 bases, with 15 bases between the two germline ends. The CDR3 region is CASSPRARPNTGELFF. The CDR3 DNA follows: TGTGCCAGCAGCCCCAGGGCCCGCCCAAACACCGGGGAGCTGTTTTTT.

This clonotype was seen a few times. The genes are TRBV6-1 and TRBJ1-5; 12 nucleotides align to TRBD1. V lost 6 bases to trimming and J lost 7 bases; unmatched junction nucleotides: 1. Germline-derived CDR1 and CDR2 are MNHNS and SASEGT. The CDR3 runs 13 residues. Here the CDR3 DNA reads TGTGCCAGCAGAGGGACAGGGGGCCAGCCCCAGCATTTT. Translated, it gives CASRGTGGQPQHF.

Worth noting for this clonotype: Its ends do not fully match the called genes, so a read error is possible. This chain connects TRBV6-2 or TRBV6-3 to TRBJ1-2, with D tentatively TRBD1 (5 bases). The CDR3 runs 17 residues. Germline lookup yields CDR1 MNHEY and CDR2 SVGEGT. CDR3 protein: CASSRGRGGQGNHGYTF. The CDR3 region has the DNA TGTGCCAGCAGCCGGGGTCGGGGCGGCCAGGGTAACCATGGCTACACCTTC.

J is TRBJ2-7 and V is TRBV7-9, with D perhaps matching TRBD2 (5 bases). The CDR3 runs to 15 residues. Germline lookup yields CDR1 SEHNR and CDR2 FQNEAQ (reference sequence). With 1 base removed from V and 1 base from J, the gap between germline ends came to 11 bases. The CDR3 here is CASSLVVGLSYEQYF. The CDR3 DNA follows: TGTGCCAGCAGCTTAGTTGTTGGACTTTCCTACGAGCAGTACTTC. Full variable domain (outside the CDR3, taken from reference TRBV7-9 and TRBJ2-7): DTGVSQNPRHKITKRGQNVTFRCDPISEHNRLYWYRQTLGQGPEFLTYFQNEAQLEKSRLLSDRFSAERPKGSFSTLEIQRTEQGDSAMYLCASSLVVGLSYEQYFGPGTRLTVT.

This chain joins TRBV11-2 and TRBJ1-1, with D perhaps matching TRBD1 (5 bases). V was cut by 5 bases and J by 0 bases, with 10 bases left in between. The CDR3 loop spans 14 amino acids. Germline loops: CDR1 SGHAT, CDR2 FQNNGV. Written as DNA, the CDR3 is TGTGCCAGCAGCCCCGCAGGGTTGAACACTGAAGCTTTCTTT. Amino acid sequence: CASSPAGLNTEAFF. The full variable domain, with the rest looked up from reference TRBV11-2 and TRBJ1-1, is EAGVAQSPRYKIIEKRQSVAFWCNPISGHATLYWYQQILGQGPKLLIQFQNNGVVDDSQLPKDRFSAERLKGVDSTLKIQPAKLEDSAVYLCASSPAGLNTEAFFGQGTRLTVV.

The rearrangement uses TRBV11-3 and TRBJ2-3; a possible D gene is TRBD2 (5 bases). Germline-derived CDR1 and CDR2 are SGHNT and YENEEA. This CDR3 has 15 residues. Trimming stripped 0 bases from V and 2 bases from J, with 9 bases between. The CDR3 DNA reads as TGTGCCAGCAGCTTAGATGGCGGGTCCACAGATACGCAGTATTTT. Protein product: CASSLDGGSTDTQYF.

The gene calls are TRBV12-3 or TRBV12-4 and TRBJ1-5; TRBD1 matches at 9 bases. Trimming removed 6 bases from V and 5 bases from J; junction bases left unmatched: 8. CDR3 size: 15 residues. CDR3 sequence: CASSLGTGLYQPQHF. Here the CDR3 DNA reads TGTGCCAGCAGCCTGGGGACAGGGTTGTATCAGCCCCAGCATTTT.

The chain is built from TRBV24-1 and TRBJ2-7; 11 nucleotides agree with TRBD1. Germline V CDR1 and CDR2: KGHDR, SFDVKD. After removal of 4 bases from V and 3 bases from J, the junction contained 4 bases not matched to a gene. There are 15 residues in the CDR3. CDR3 residues: CATSDPGQGVYEQYF. As DNA, the CDR3 is TGTGCCACCAGTGACCCGGGACAGGGGGTCTACGAGCAGTACTTC.

This clonotype has only a few counts. This chain connects TRBV7-9 to TRBJ2-2; tentative D call: TRBD2 (6 bases). V lost 5 bases and J 5 bases, leaving 15 bases between the germline ends. Germline V CDR1 and CDR2: SEHNR, FQNEAQ (reference sequence). The CDR3 loop spans 15 amino acids. CDR3 sequence: CASSPDGGVTGELFF. The CDR3 coding sequence is TGTGCCAGCAGCCCCGACGGCGGGGTAACCGGGGAGCTGTTTTTT. Supplemented by reference TRBV7-9 and TRBJ2-2, the full variable domain reads DTGVSQNPRHKITKRGQNVTFRCDPISEHNRLYWYRQTLGQGPEFLTYFQNEAQLEKSRLLSDRFSAERPKGSFSTLEIQRTEQGDSAMYLCASSPDGGVTGELFFGEGSRLTVL.

The chain employs TRBV6-2 or TRBV6-3 and TRBJ1-1, with D possibly matching TRBD1 (5 bases). Germline assignment: CDR1 MNHEY and CDR2 SVGEGT. The CDR3 is 14 amino acids. V was clipped by 2 bases and J by 1 base, with 8 bases between them. In nucleotides, the CDR3 is TGTGCCAGCAGTTACATACAGGCGAACACTGAAGCTTTCTTT. This codes for CASSYIQANTEAFF.

The chain has TRBV11-3 and TRBJ1-4, with TRBD1 as a possible D gene (5 bases). V lost 3 bases and J 8 bases, leaving 16 bases between the germline ends. The V gene's germline CDR1 is SGHNT and CDR2 YENEEA. This CDR3 is built from 15 residues. CDR3 sequence reads: CASSLRSGLREKLFF. For the CDR3, the DNA is TGTGCCAGCAGCTTGAGGTCGGGGCTCAGGGAAAAACTGTTTTTT.

V usage is TRBV20-1 and J usage is TRBJ1-2; 9 bases align to TRBD1. Per the germline V gene, CDR1 is DFQATT and CDR2 is SNEGSKA (reference sequence). V shed 1 base and J 3 bases; nucleotides not matched to a gene: 3. This CDR3 contains 14 residues. Written as DNA, the CDR3 is TGCAGTGCTAGAGGACAGGGGGGGTACTATGGCTACACCTTC. It is translated as CSARGQGGYYGYTF.